This TCR beta chain was retrieved from a study of T-cell reconstitution after alpha-beta-depleted transplantation in children. Study-level findings and limits: After transplant, at about two months, alpha-beta T cells were reportedly derived from several hundred expanded graft clones. Certain patients had high TCRbeta diversity at day 60, and it came from recipient T cells and thymic progenitors that survived. T-cell counts and diversity were attributed mostly to newly produced T cells one year after transplant.

Preparation of the TCRbeta library used unique molecular identifiers. TCRdb called the PCR reads again in MiXCR, with one record for every CDR3 protein. The profile shows roughly 49,000 distinct CDR3 sequences, about 9% of them singletons. The germline V gene encodes CDR1 WSHSY and CDR2 SAAADI. Trimming cost V 11 bases and J 2 bases, with 16 bases left between them. The CDR3 contains 13 residues. The sample holds a few counts of this clonotype. Antigen unknown. This TCR derives from a male patient under 10 years old who had a stem cell transplant for chronic granulomatous disease, so the T cells may come from the graft donor. This chain joins TRBV10-2 and TRBJ2-7; D ambiguous. The starting material was PBMCs, mostly from graft donor cells, obtained 60 days after TCRalphabeta/CD19-depleted stem cell transplant. The CDR3 DNA follows: TGCGCCGCTGGAGATACGGGTACCTACGAGCAGTACTTC. This encodes CAAGDTGTYEQYF.